The 27 T cell receptor beta chains below were found in one sample sequenced in a study of identical twins. TCRdb re-called the 5' RACE reads with MiXCR, one entry per CDR3 protein. The repertoire has roughly 720,000 distinct CDR3 sequences, roughly 18% of them found once; the top ten carry under 15%. These same records also appear under a second study, on T cells expressing NK-cell markers.

Sequenced material: PBMCs. The source is a woman aged 18-35 years in good health.

The table lists this clonotype with a few counts. V and J are TRBV6-1 and TRBJ2-2; a possible D gene is TRBD1 (5 bases). Germline V gives CDR1 MNHNS, CDR2 SASEGT. This CDR3 has 14 residues. The ends were cut back, 8 bases at V and 5 bases at J, with 15 bases in the middle. The DNA of the CDR3 is TGTGCCAGCGGCCGTCAGGGTAGGACCGGGGAGCTGTTTTTT. Its translation is CASGRQGRTGELFF.

This clonotype was observed a handful of times. This chain links TRBV5-1 with TRBJ1-1, with TRBD1 matching over 11 bases. This CDR3 is built from 14 residues. Germline loops: CDR1 SGHRS, CDR2 YFSETQ. J lost 5 bases, V lost 4 bases, and 4 bases had no gene match. CDR3 amino acids: CASSPDRGRTEAFF. In DNA, the CDR3 is TGCGCCAGCAGCCCGGACAGGGGGCGTACTGAAGCTTTCTTT.

About this clonotype itself: Germline is not matched at one junction end, which may reflect a read error. V is TRBV15 and J is TRBJ1-1; maybe TRBD1 (5 bases). The CDR3 has 13 amino acids. The germline V gene has CDR1 LNHNV and CDR2 YYDKDF (reference sequence). CDR3 sequence reads: CATSLEGQIFSPF. The CDR3 nucleotides read TGTGCCACCAGCCTCGAGGGGCAGATTTTCTCCCCCTTT.

This clonotype was observed a few times. The DNA of the CDR3 is TGTGCCAGCACCCAGCTAGCGGGGAACCTGAATGAGCAGTTCTTC. Translation gives CASTQLAGNLNEQFF. This chain connects TRBV6-1 to TRBJ2-1; 9 nucleotides agree with TRBD2. Germline-derived CDR1 and CDR2 are MNHNS and SASEGT. V dropped 7 bases and J dropped 7; count of bases not matched to a gene: 11. The CDR3 has 15 residues.

The chain employs TRBV29-1 and TRBJ1-1, with D hard to call. V lost 3 bases, J lost 5 bases, and 13 bases lay in between. Germline CDR1 SQVTM, CDR2 ANQGSEA. The CDR3 has 13 amino acids. The CDR3 DNA is TGCAGCGTTGATTTTGTGGGTGGAACTGAAGCTTTCTTT. Residues: CSVDFVGGTEAFF.

This clonotype was observed a single time. The V call is TRBV24-1, the J call TRBJ1-5; D call uncertain. The CDR3 is made up of 12 amino acids. Germline V gene data show CDR1 as KGHDR and CDR2 as SFDVKD. Trimming stripped 3 bases from V and 4 bases from J, with 3 bases between. The CDR3 nucleotides read TGTGCCACCAGTGATGTAAATCAGCCCCAGCATTTT. It yields the protein CATSDVNQPQHF.

Only a few counts were recorded for this clonotype. V usage is TRBV12-3 or TRBV12-4 and J usage is TRBJ1-2; D is unresolved. Trimming pared 8 bases from V and 1 base from J, leaving 11 bases between. This CDR3 region has 13 residues. The CDR3 DNA sequence: TGTGCCAGCGGGCAGCGATTTAACTATGGCTACACCTTC. It codes for CASGQRFNYGYTF.

This clonotype was seen repeatedly, ten times or more. The chain employs TRBV6-1 and TRBJ2-3, with a weak D call TRBD1 (6 bases). Trimming pared 6 bases from V and 6 bases from J, leaving 7 bases between. This CDR3 is built from 11 residues. Per the germline V gene, CDR1 is MNHNS and CDR2 is SASEGT. The CDR3 DNA reads TGTGCCAGCAGAACAGGGGATACGCAGTATTTT. This gives the protein CASRTGDTQYF.

This clonotype was found a few times. V and J are TRBV6-1 and TRBJ2-7; tentative D call: TRBD2 (5 bases). V was clipped by 4 bases and J by 5 bases, with 15 bases between them. Germline CDR1 and CDR2: MNHNS and SASEGT. The CDR3 length is 14 residues. DNA for the CDR3: TGTGCCAGCAGTGCAAGGCCTAGCACCCACGAGCAGTACTTC. This gives the protein CASSARPSTHEQYF.

This clonotype was found a few times. The chain recombines TRBV29-1 with TRBJ2-3; no clear D. Germline V gene data show CDR1 as SQVTM and CDR2 as ANQGSEA. Trimming took 4 bases from V and 1 from J, leaving 6 bases between them. This CDR3 is built from 12 residues. The CDR3 region has the DNA TGCAGCGTTGCTATAGGCACAGATACGCAGTATTTT. Amino acid sequence: CSVAIGTDTQYF.

This rearrangement joins TRBV10-3 to TRBJ2-3; TRBD2 is a possible D gene (5 bases). The ends were cut back, 2 bases at V and 2 bases at J, with 17 bases in the middle. This CDR3 spans 17 amino acids. CDR1 is ENHRY and CDR2 is SYGVKD in the germline V gene. CDR3 nucleotide sequence: TGTGCCATCAGTGAGCAGTCGGGAAGCGGATCCACAGATACGCAGTATTTT. This codes for CAISEQSGSGSTDTQYF.

The table lists this clonotype with a few counts. The chain links TRBV24-1 to TRBJ2-2, with no clear D. The CDR3 has 11 amino acids. CDR1 KGHDR and CDR2 SFDVKD come from the germline V gene. V dropped 2 bases and J dropped 8 bases, with 2 bases sitting between them. The CDR3 is CATSDYGELFF. The CDR3 DNA reads as TGTGCCACCAGTGATTATGGGGAGCTGTTTTTT.

Of note for this clonotype: The junction does not match germline at one end; this may be a read error. The rearrangement uses TRBV12-3 or TRBV12-4 and TRBJ2-3; the D gene is possibly TRBD2 (6 bases). CDR3 size: 15 residues. The CDR3 loop is CVSSFGGTSRDTQYF. The CDR3, as DNA: TGTGTCAGCAGTTTTGGGGGGACCTCCCGAGATACGCAGTATTTT.

About this clonotype: One end of the junction is discordant with germline, which a read error may explain. V and J are TRBV12-3 or TRBV12-4 and TRBJ2-2, with 11 nucleotides matching TRBD2. This CDR3 comprises 17 residues. In nucleotides, the CDR3 is TGTACCAGCAGTTTAGAAGGACTAGCGGGCCACACCGGGGAGCTGTTTTTT. Protein product: CTSSLEGLAGHTGELFF.

The V call is TRBV7-8, the J call TRBJ2-3, with 8 bases that match TRBD1. The germline gives CDR1 SGHVS, CDR2 FQNEAQ. The V segment lost 5 bases and the J segment 3 bases; nucleotides outside the gene matches: 7. This CDR3 has 15 residues. This CDR3 is CASSRQGRWTDTQYF. DNA for the CDR3: TGTGCCAGCAGCCGACAGGGGAGGTGGACAGATACGCAGTATTTT.

The chain links TRBV19 to TRBJ2-1, with 10 bases lining up with TRBD2. J gave up 9 bases and V 5 bases, and 19 bases lay outside the gene matches. Germline-derived CDR1 and CDR2 are LNHDA and SQIVND (reference sequence). The CDR3 sequence is 18 residues long. The CDR3 spells CASSPNPPRLAGFGEQFF. CDR3 coding DNA: TGTGCCAGTAGTCCGAATCCCCCTCGACTAGCGGGCTTCGGTGAGCAGTTCTTC.

This chain joins TRBV21-1 and TRBJ1-5; the table's TRBD1 call for D was not verified on the DNA. TRBV21-1 counts as a pseudogene. The CDR3 is 12 residues long. The CDR3 region is CVSIVRGQPQHF. CDR3 in DNA: TGTGTCAGCATAGTTAGGGGACAGCCCCAGCATTTT.

This clonotype was counted many times. The rearrangement joins TRBV15 to TRBJ1-1; D possibly corresponds to TRBD1 (5 bases). V was clipped by 2 bases and J by 2 bases, with 9 bases between them. This CDR3 is 14 amino acids long. Germline V gene sequence: CDR1 LNHNV, CDR2 YYDKDF (reference sequence). This chain's CDR3 is CATSRRQTNTEAFF. CDR3 nucleotides: TGTGCCACCAGCAGAAGACAGACAAACACTGAAGCTTTCTTT.

This clonotype was detected a few times. CDR3 protein: CASRDPGRSYEQYF. In DNA, the CDR3 is TGTGCCAGCAGGGACCCCGGCCGGTCCTACGAGCAGTACTTC. This sequence joins TRBV6-2 or TRBV6-3 and TRBJ2-7; D gene unclear. Germline loops: CDR1 MNHEY, CDR2 SVGEGT. V was shortened by 6 bases and J by 1 base, with 13 bases between the two germline ends. This CDR3 region has 14 residues.

The table lists this clonotype with a few counts. This chain connects TRBV12-3 or TRBV12-4 to TRBJ2-2; D gene ambiguous. There are 13 residues in the CDR3. V was shortened by 3 bases and J by 9 bases, with 11 bases between the two germline ends. Here the CDR3 reads CASSFGPSRELFF. CDR3 nucleotide sequence: TGTGCCAGCAGTTTCGGGCCTTCCCGGGAGCTGTTTTTT.

This clonotype came up a few times. The rearrangement uses TRBV28 and TRBJ2-1; D is possibly TRBD2 (6 bases). CDR3 length: 18 residues. V lost 5 bases to trimming and J lost 0 bases, with 20 bases between them. CDR1 and CDR2 from the germline V gene are MDHEN and SYDVKM. CDR3 sequence: CASSPLSLAESSYNEQFF. The CDR3 nucleotides read TGTGCCAGCAGTCCCCTTTCGTTAGCGGAGAGCTCCTACAATGAGCAGTTCTTC.

This clonotype was counted a few times. The chain has TRBV11-2 and TRBJ2-1, with TRBD2 as a possible D gene (7 bases). V was clipped by 2 bases and J by 5 bases, with 16 bases between them. This CDR3 contains 16 residues. Germline lookup yields CDR1 SGHAT and CDR2 FQNNGV. The CDR3 nucleotides are TGTGCCAGCAGCTTAATAAGAGGGGGGGACCACAATGAGCAGTTCTTC. Its translation is CASSLIRGGDHNEQFF.

The chain combines TRBV10-3 with TRBJ1-5; TRBD1 might be the D (6 bases). The germline gives CDR1 ENHRY, CDR2 SYGVKD. V was cut by 7 bases and J by 4 bases, with 11 bases left in between. This CDR3 comprises 13 residues. The CDR3 DNA follows: TGTGCCATCAAGGGGGAATGGAATCAGCCCCAGCATTTT. Translating gives CAIKGEWNQPQHF.

The chain has TRBV5-6 and TRBJ1-1; D unresolved. Germline CDR1 is SGHDT and CDR2 is YYEEEE. This CDR3 comprises 16 residues. V gave up 2 bases and J gave up 1 base, with 15 bases separating them. The CDR3, as DNA: TGTGCCAGCAGCTTAAGTCGCTACTGGGGGAACACTGAAGCTTTCTTT. This gives the protein CASSLSRYWGNTEAFF.

There are a few counts of this clonotype. The V gene is TRBV12-3 or TRBV12-4, the J gene TRBJ2-1; 8 nucleotides align to TRBD2. The CDR3 runs to 14 residues. Unmatched junction bases numbered 12, after V lost 8 bases and J lost 9 bases. The chain's CDR3 is CASQPSAGGSEQFF. DNA of the CDR3: TGTGCCAGCCAACCCTCGGCGGGGGGATCTGAGCAGTTCTTC.

This clonotype appeared a few times. The chain is built from TRBV6-5 and TRBJ2-7, with unresolved D. Trimming pared 2 bases from V and 0 bases from J, leaving 11 bases between. This CDR3 has 15 amino acids. Germline CDR1 reads MNHEY; CDR2 reads SVGAGI. The CDR3: CASSYQTKISYEQYF. The CDR3 coding sequence is TGTGCCAGCAGTTACCAAACAAAAATCTCCTACGAGCAGTACTTC.

This clonotype was recorded a few times. The rearrangement joins TRBV2 to TRBJ1-1; 10 bases fit TRBD1. Germline V gene sequence: CDR1 SNHLY, CDR2 FYNNEI. The CDR3 extends over 11 amino acids. The ends lost 6 bases at V and 8 bases at J; junction bases unmatched: 0. CDR3 sequence reads: CASRDRGEAFF. DNA for the CDR3: TGTGCCAGCAGGGACAGGGGGGAAGCTTTCTTT. The full variable domain, in which reference TRBV2 and TRBJ1-1 provide the parts outside the CDR3, is EPEVTQTPSHQVTQMGQEVILRCVPISNHLYFYWYRQILGQKVEFLVSFYNNEISEKSEIFDDQFSVERPDGSNFTLKIRSTKLEDSAMYFCASRDRGEAFFGQGTRLTVV.